The present entry profiles one T cell receptor (beta chain) with its context. The table lists this clonotype with a few counts. The antigen this receptor binds is unknown. No per-base quality is available; no much larger clone lies one base away. This entry belongs to a study of blood T cells in healthy people across ages (dated by TCRdb to about 2015). At the level of the whole study: In model experiments, roughly one uniquely barcoded TCR beta cDNA molecule per two T cells was captured by template switching. Using deep sequencing normalized with unique cDNA molecular identifiers, the study measured how TCR beta repertoire diversity changes with age. Donors were grouped into four age groups: young (average roughly 17 years), middle-aged (roughly 40), aged (roughly 67) and long-lived (approximately 82). Two additional independent replicas of 1 million unique cDNA reads from the same blood draw were analyzed for two donors (one aged 18 to 30 and one aged 80 or older). Donors of different ages were randomly distributed across sequencing lanes to avoid experimental bias. What the authors observed across the whole study: Compared with the aged group, more naive CD4+ T cells, fewer expanded clones and increased TCR diversity were shown by the long-lived group, suggesting age selection. Estimates of total diversity based on one million sequenced T cells were considered lower bounds and underestimates. There was a strong correlation between observed TCR beta diversity and the percentage of naive T cells measured by flow cytometry. Because the CMV infection status of the donors was unknown, age-related changes in expanded clonotypes may potentially have been confounded. Because profiling used bulk unsorted PBMCs, naive and antigen-experienced compartments could not be compared conclusively. As age increased, observed TCR beta diversity per million T cells dropped in a roughly linear way, and a significant reduction was already evident by age approximately 40.

V is clipped by 0 bases and J by 2 bases, and the sequence between their germline boundaries is 9 bases long. As encoded in the germline V gene, CDR1 is MGHDK while CDR2 is SYGVNS. From the cysteine up to the phenylalanine, the CDR3 has a length of 15 residues. Just CDR3 DNA is preserved here, 45 bases in frame from base 1. The receptor library was made with 5' RACE. Data came from an Illumina HiSeq 2500. A second roughly 7 to 11 cycle PCR used a sample-barcoded 5' primer and a J-beta primer mix. A unique molecular identifier was introduced onto each TCR beta cDNA molecule by a template-switch 5' adaptor carrying 12 random nucleotides. At least 2.5 million CDR3-containing paired-end reads were obtained from each sample. First-strand cDNA synthesis was performed from all RNA using the Mint cDNA synthesis kit, with priming by a TRBC-specific oligonucleotide. After uracil-DNA glycosylase treatment, a first 18-cycle PCR used universal primers M1SS and BC2_uni_R on all cDNA. In the authors' own workflow: Normalization of each sample was performed by random selection of 1 million high-quality reads, each carrying a distinct molecular identifier. Instead of being binned into consensus sequences, reads that shared molecular identifiers were thrown out. CDR3 identification, clonotype clustering and error correction used MiTCR with a Q25 quality threshold and the strictest error-elimination algorithm. Lower-bound total TCR beta diversity was estimated with a nonparametric unseen species model using Euler transformation. TCRdb reran the public reads through fastp at Q25 and MiXCR, keeping productive beta chains. Each entry is one CDR3 protein sequence, shown with its most common DNA and genes. TCRdb, not the original authors, processed these V and J calls. Counted in this sample were some 920,000 distinct CDR3 sequences; roughly half of them appeared once. The ten top clones hold 20% to 25% of the sample.

The donors were roughly 39 Caucasian individuals from Russia, aged 6 to 90 years, who were systemically healthy. Each donor gave around 9.9 milliliters of peripheral blood, collected into EDTA-treated Vacutainer tubes. Ficoll-Paque density-gradient centrifugation was used to isolate PBMCs, with at least 7 million per sample. Total RNA, at least 5 micrograms per sample, was extracted from PBMCs with Trizol reagent. Naive CD45RAhigh/CD27high T cell percentages were measured by flow cytometry on a PBMC aliquot from every donor. The V and J genes are TRBV25-1 and TRBJ2-3; the best D guess is TRBD1, with 5 bases matching. The sequencing sample was made of blood. This sequence was found in a woman in her sixties in good health. The DNA sequence reads TGTGCCAGCAGTGAATACGTCAGGGACACAGATACGCAGTATTTT. This gives the protein CASSEYVRDTDTQYF. When the CDR3 is completed using the reference TRBV25-1 and TRBJ2-3 genes on either side, the full variable domain is EADIYQTPRYLVIGTGKKITLECSQTMGHDKMYWYQQDPGMELHLIHYSYGVNSTEKGDLSSESTVSRIRTEHFPLTLESARPSHTSQYLCASSEYVRDTDTQYFGPGTRLTVL.